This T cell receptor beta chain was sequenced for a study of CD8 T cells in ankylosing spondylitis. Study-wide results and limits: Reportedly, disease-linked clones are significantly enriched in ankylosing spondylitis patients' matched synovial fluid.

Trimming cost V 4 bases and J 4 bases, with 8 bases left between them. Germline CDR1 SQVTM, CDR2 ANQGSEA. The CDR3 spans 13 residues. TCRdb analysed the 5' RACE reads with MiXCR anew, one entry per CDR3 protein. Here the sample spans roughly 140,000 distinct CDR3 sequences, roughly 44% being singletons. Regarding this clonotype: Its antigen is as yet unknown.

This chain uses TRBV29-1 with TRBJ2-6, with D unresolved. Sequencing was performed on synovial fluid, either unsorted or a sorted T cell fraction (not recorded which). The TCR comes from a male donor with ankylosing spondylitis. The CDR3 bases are TGCAGCGTTGTGTCTTCCGGGGCCAACGTCCTGACTTTC. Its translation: CSVVSSGANVLTF.